These T cell receptor beta chains were read from a single sample in a study of identical twins. TCRdb passed the 5' RACE reads through MiXCR, listing each CDR3 protein once. The repertoire holds 650,000 to 800,000 distinct CDR3 sequences, with 8% to 9% as singletons. The sample was also reused in another study, on yellow fever vaccine responses in identical twins.

The source material was PBMCs. Receptors were obtained from a woman under 30 in good health. The CDR3 runs from the conserved cysteine through the conserved F or W. The order of the fields is J gene, V gene, CDR3 protein.

>TRBJ2-3|TRBV5-1
CASSSEGLATDTQYF
>TRBJ2-5|TRBV20-1
CSARDYLAGGEETQYF
>TRBJ1-1|TRBV27
CASSLSYGGPEAFF
>TRBJ2-7|TRBV7-6
CASSPGSIYEQYF
>TRBJ2-7|TRBV27
CASSFNGLFSYEQYF
>TRBJ2-7|TRBV6-2/TRBV6-3
CASTSPGASYEQYF
>TRBJ2-7|TRBV25-1
CASSDKREGYEQYF
>TRBJ1-2|TRBV7-2
CASSPWDSPNYGYTF
>TRBJ1-6|TRBV7-9
CASSDYGNSPLHF
>TRBJ2-7|TRBV7-8
CASSSHGSSYEQYF
>TRBJ2-5|TRBV6-2/TRBV6-3
CASYDMTEYQETQYF
>TRBJ1-2|TRBV5-1
CASSLEGEAGYTF
>TRBJ2-3|TRBV28
CASNTPLGGTDTQYF
>TRBJ2-1|TRBV19
CASSNQGQPYNEQFF
>TRBJ1-2|TRBV20-1
CSAPPAPGDYYGYTF
>TRBJ1-1|TRBV29-1
CSARNSSNTEAFF
>TRBJ2-6|TRBV6-1
CASSPSGGGANVLTF
>TRBJ2-2|TRBV5-1
CASSFTQLGGVLLF
>TRBJ2-1|TRBV5-1
CASSLSNNEQFF
>TRBJ1-1|TRBV29-1
CSGGDMMNTEAFF
>TRBJ2-1|TRBV7-3
CASSPHPGTSANNEQFF
>TRBJ2-5|TRBV20-1
CSALAGETQYF
>TRBJ2-2|TRBV19
CASSHPGQGSTGELFF
>TRBJ1-2|TRBV7-2
CASSLVSGQGRYGYTF
>TRBJ2-3|TRBV4-2
CASSQAGGGAPDTQYF
>TRBJ2-3|TRBV5-1
CASSLVGGLIADTQYF
>TRBJ1-2|TRBV5-1
CASSLETGVNYGYTF
>TRBJ2-7|TRBV2
CASRGYEQYF